This paragraph reports one T cell receptor (beta chain). Its antigen is not identified. Germline V gives CDR1 LGHDT, CDR2 YNNKEL (reference sequence). The CDR3 is 18 amino acids. This entry belongs to a study of T cells expressing NK-cell markers. Whole-study context: Within the sequenced cohort of eight donors, seven exhibited HCMV seropositivity and one was seronegative.

Study-level results: Five or six donors carried dominant NKG2C+ clonotypes that made up roughly 1.0-7.5% of their CD8+ T cells. There were four donors in whom these clonotypes also led the CD3+CD56-NKG2C+ fraction.

5'RACE template switching built TCR beta cDNA with unique molecular identifiers. TCRdb processed the 5' RACE reads again and assigns one entry to each CDR3 protein, with no DNA. This table holds roughly 390,000 distinct CDR3 sequences. The chain employs TRBV3-1 and TRBJ2-3; no DNA is available, so the TRBD2 call from TCRdb remains unchecked. The sequence came from a woman aged 45-59 years in good health. Input material: blood T cells: a sorted CD56 or NKG2C T cell subset, CD4+ or CD8+ T cells, or bulk PBMC T cells (not recorded which). The CDR3: CASSQDLEPSGSGDTQYF.